These 9 T cell receptor beta chains originate from one sample sequenced in a study of blood T cells in healthy people across ages. Together with a sample-barcoded 5' primer, a J-beta primer mix was included in a second PCR lasting roughly 6 to 12 cycles. Via MiXCR, TCRdb re-called the 5' RACE reads, giving one row per CDR3 protein. This table has about 1,500,000 distinct CDR3 sequences, approximately 28% appearing once. The sample comprised blood. These receptors all come from a woman aged 25 to 39 in good health.

This clonotype was observed once. The chain combines TRBV2 with TRBJ2-1; D ambiguous. V was cut by 6 bases and J by 6 bases, with 9 bases left in between. Germline V gene lookup returns CDR1 SNHLY and CDR2 FYNNEI. This CDR3 is 12 amino acids long. The chain's CDR3 is CASRPDPNEQFF. Written as DNA, the CDR3 is TGTGCCAGCAGGCCAGACCCCAATGAGCAGTTCTTC.

This clonotype was detected only a few times. The rearrangement joins TRBV20-1 to TRBJ1-2, with D possibly TRBD1 on 5 matching bases. Germline CDR1 and CDR2: DFQATT and SNEGSKA (reference sequence). The CDR3 runs to 11 residues. V lost 3 bases and J 5 bases, leaving 7 bases between the germline ends. The CDR3 reads CSARGEYGYTF. In nucleotides, the CDR3 is TGCAGTGCTAGGGGGGAGTATGGCTACACCTTC.

This clonotype was picked up a small number of times. A junction boundary mismatches the germline segment, possibly from a read error. V and J are TRBV29-1 and TRBJ2-5; 8 nucleotides line up with TRBD1. The CDR3 spans 14 residues. Germline assignment: CDR1 SQVTM and CDR2 ANQGSEA. The CDR3 bases are TGCAGCGTTGAAGATATGGACAGGGTAGAGACCCGGTACTTC. Translating gives CSVEDMDRVETRYF.

This clonotype was recorded a few times. This rearrangement joins TRBV15 to TRBJ1-5; D is possibly TRBD1 (5 bases). V lost 4 bases, J lost 3 bases, and 22 bases lay in between. The CDR3 runs 18 residues. Per the germline V gene, CDR1 is LNHNV and CDR2 is YYDKDF (reference sequence). This CDR3 reads CATSMGGNGIMLNQPQHF. The CDR3 DNA reads as TGTGCCACCAGCATGGGGGGGAACGGGATCATGCTCAATCAGCCCCAGCATTTT.

This clonotype was seen only a few times. The chain joins TRBV14 to TRBJ2-1; D might be TRBD1 (6 bases). V gave up 4 bases and J gave up 0 bases, with 13 bases separating them. There are 16 residues in the CDR3. The germline V gene has CDR1 SGHDN and CDR2 FVKESK. The CDR3 nucleotides read TGTGCCAGCAGCCTGACAGGTGGGACCTCCTACAATGAGCAGTTCTTC. It codes for CASSLTGGTSYNEQFF.

This clonotype came up many times. The V gene is TRBV4-3, the J gene TRBJ2-7, with 8 bases fitting TRBD1. Losses at the gene ends were 5 bases for V and 6 bases for J; bases not matched to a gene: 9. Germline CDR1 is LGHNA and CDR2 is YSLEER. CDR3 length: 14 residues. The CDR3 DNA follows: TGCGCCAGCAGCGCCCAGGACAGGGCCTCCGAGCAGTACTTC. Encoded protein: CASSAQDRASEQYF.

At least ten counts were recorded for this clonotype. The chain carries TRBV15 and TRBJ2-6; D unclear. This CDR3 has 13 amino acids. V lost 8 bases, J lost 0 bases, and 5 bases lay in between. Germline CDR1 is LNHNV and CDR2 is YYDKDF (reference sequence). The CDR3 sequence is CATRSSGANVLTF. Here the CDR3 DNA reads TGTGCCACCCGTAGCTCTGGGGCCAACGTCCTGACTTTC.

Note on this clonotype: One end of the junction is discordant with germline, which a read error may explain. This chain connects TRBV12-3 or TRBV12-4 to TRBJ2-5, with a tentative D call TRBD2 (6 bases). This CDR3 has 14 amino acids. The CDR3, as DNA: TGTGCGAGCAGTTTCGGGGACTGGCAAGAGACCCAATACTTC. This sequence encodes CASSFGDWQETQYF.

This clonotype was seen only a few times. A clone one base away is much larger, so this may be a read error. V usage is TRBV7-2 and J usage is TRBJ2-7; D gene unclear. The CDR3 runs to 12 residues. Germline V gives CDR1 SGHTA, CDR2 FQGNSA. The CDR3 DNA is TGTGCCAGCAGCTTAGGTTACTACGAGCGGTACTTC. Amino acid sequence: CASSLGYYERYF.